These 10 T cell receptor beta chains share one sample of origin, sequenced in a study of early T cells in non-severe SARS-CoV-2 infection (TCRdb year 2021). Receptor libraries were prepared by 5' RACE. The sequencer was a NextSeq 500. TCRdb reworked the public reads: Q25 trimming with fastp, MiXCR clone assembly, productive beta chains retained. Each CDR3 protein appears once, grouped with its most common genes and DNA. Counted in this sample were tens of thousands of distinct CDR3 sequences; 9.9% of them appeared once. 10% to 15% of the sample is held by the ten biggest clonotypes. The sequenced sample consisted of whole blood. The receptors were gathered from an adult who was a healthcare worker with PCR-confirmed SARS-CoV-2 infection or an uninfected control (not recorded which).

The table lists this clonotype with a few counts. The rearrangement links TRBV20-1 to TRBJ1-4, with D unresolved. Looked up from germline, CDR1 is DFQATT and CDR2 is SNEGSKA (reference sequence). V was pared by 3 bases and J by 5 bases, with 19 bases between. The CDR3 has 16 residues. As DNA, the CDR3 is TGCAGTGCTAGGGAGGACGCCGGGAGAAGGAATGAAAAACTGTTTTTT. Protein sequence: CSAREDAGRRNEKLFF.

This clonotype was counted at least ten times. This chain joins TRBV6-5 and TRBJ1-2; D might be TRBD1 (5 bases). The CDR3 has 12 amino acids. Germline V CDR1 and CDR2: MNHEY, SVGAGI. V shed 5 bases and J shed 2 bases, with 6 bases lying between them. The CDR3 region is CASSRDNYGYTF. In nucleotides, the CDR3 is TGTGCCAGCAGTCGGGACAACTATGGCTACACCTTC.

This clonotype occurred a few times. The junction differs from germline at one of its ends, possibly a read error. The chain joins TRBV7-9 to TRBJ1-6, with TRBD1 matching 7 bases. Germline V gene sequence: CDR1 SEHNR, CDR2 FQNEAQ (reference sequence). There are 16 residues in the CDR3. CDR3 protein: CASSLDGTVGNSPLHF. The CDR3 DNA is TGTGCCAGCAGCTTAGACGGGACAGTGGGAAATTCACCCCTCCATTTT.

The chain carries TRBV7-2 and TRBJ2-5; no clear D gene. The germline gives CDR1 SGHTA, CDR2 FQGNSA. V gave up 7 bases and J gave up 7 bases, with 13 bases separating them. The CDR3 is 12 amino acids. The CDR3 DNA follows: TGTGCCAGCATACCTAACCCTCGGACCCAGTACTTC. It yields the protein CASIPNPRTQYF.

On this clonotype itself: A clone one base away is much larger, so this may be a read error. The J gene is TRBJ1-1, the V gene TRBV10-3; TRBD1 might be the D (6 bases). CDR1 and CDR2 from the germline V gene are ENHRY and SYGVKD. This CDR3 has 14 residues. Trimming stripped 8 bases from V and 1 base from J, with 14 bases between. This CDR3 is CAIGDGQWNTEAFF. The CDR3 DNA follows: TGTGCCATCGGGGATGGACAGTGGAACACTGAAGCTTTCTTT.

This clonotype has at least ten counts. This rearrangement joins TRBV19 to TRBJ2-5, with TRBD2 matching over 10 bases. Per the germline V gene, CDR1 is LNHDA and CDR2 is SQIVND (reference sequence). CDR3 length equals 15 residues. V shed 5 bases and J 5 bases; nucleotides not matched to a gene: 8. The CDR3 protein is CASSSWSGGAETQYF. The CDR3 DNA follows: TGTGCCAGTAGTTCATGGAGCGGGGGGGCGGAGACCCAGTACTTC. Filled out from reference TRBV19 and TRBJ2-5, the complete variable domain reads DGGITQSPKYLFRKEGQNVTLSCEQNLNHDAMYWYRQDPGQGLRLIYYSQIVNDFQKGDIAEGYSVSREKKESFPLTVTSAQKNPTAFYLCASSSWSGGAETQYFGPGTRLLVL.

This clonotype appeared many times. The chain is built from TRBV27 and TRBJ2-3; D tentatively fits TRBD1 or TRBD2 (5 bases each). CDR3 length equals 15 residues. Germline assignment: CDR1 MNHEY and CDR2 SMNVEV (reference sequence). V shed 3 bases and J shed 4 bases, with 14 bases lying between them. CDR3 nucleotides: TGTGCCAGCAGTTTCAGGCAGGGAGACTCAGATACGCAGTATTTT. Translating it yields CASSFRQGDSDTQYF.

This clonotype was detected ten times or more. The CDR3 DNA sequence: TGTGCCAGTACTTCCTACAATGAGCAGTTCTTC. Translating gives CASTSYNEQFF. The chain employs TRBV19 and TRBJ2-1; the D is unclear. Germline V lookup: CDR1 LNHDA, CDR2 SQIVND (reference sequence). This CDR3 is built from 11 residues. Trimming removed 7 bases at V and 1 base at J, with 2 bases between.

This clonotype was seen many times. This sequence joins TRBV10-3 and TRBJ1-3; D remains unclear. CDR3 size: 12 residues. V was shortened by 3 bases and J by 4 bases, with 4 bases between the two germline ends. Per germline, CDR1 ENHRY and CDR2 SYGVKD. CDR3 nucleotides: TGTGCCATCAGTGATTCCGGAAACACCATATATTTT. Its protein product is CAISDSGNTIYF.

This clonotype was counted ten times or more. This chain uses TRBV6-1 with TRBJ1-1; possible D gene TRBD1, 6 bases. This CDR3 is 14 amino acids long. Germline values: CDR1 MNHNS, CDR2 SASEGT. Trimming stripped 7 bases from V and 6 bases from J, with 18 bases between. CDR3 amino acids: CASTNRVRLPEAFF. The CDR3 DNA sequence: TGTGCCAGCACAAACAGGGTACGACTCCCTGAAGCTTTCTTT.